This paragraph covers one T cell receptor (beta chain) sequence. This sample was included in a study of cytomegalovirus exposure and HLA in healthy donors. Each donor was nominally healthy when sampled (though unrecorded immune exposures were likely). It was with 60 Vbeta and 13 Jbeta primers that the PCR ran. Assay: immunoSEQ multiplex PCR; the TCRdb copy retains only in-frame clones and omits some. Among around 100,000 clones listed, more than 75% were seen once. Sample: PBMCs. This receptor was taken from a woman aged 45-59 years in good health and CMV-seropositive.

CDR3 in amino acids: CSGGQPSIVGYEQYF. The CDR3 coding sequence is TGCAGCGGGGGACAGCCCTCTATTGTGGGATACGAGCAGTACTTC. The V gene is TRBV29-1, the J gene TRBJ2-7; 7 nucleotides agree with TRBD1. This CDR3 contains 15 residues. Germline lookup yields CDR1 SQVTM and CDR2 ANQGSEA. Germline trimming cut 7 bases from V and 4 bases from J; bases unmatched to any gene: 16.